This T cell receptor beta chain was recovered during a study of blood T cell repertoires in COVID-19. Study as a whole: Sites across the United States, Italy and Spain contributed samples from acute and convalescent COVID-19. Sources were T cells, B-cell-depleted T cells, or PBMCs; the material itself was cDNA or gDNA.

Authors' processing steps: Amplified reference gene primers provided the basis for estimating nucleated cell counts. Sequencing was performed with immunoSEQ multiplex PCR; in TCRdb, only in-frame clones are kept and a portion is missing. V and J calls and clone size are copied from that table; D and trimming were computed from the DNA. The data contain 18,000 or so clones, about nine tenths of them singletons. The CDR3 runs 16 residues. Germline V CDR1 and CDR2: WSHSY, SAAADI. V gave up 3 bases and J gave up 2 bases, with 17 bases separating them. J is TRBJ2-7 and V is TRBV10-2; D may be TRBD2 (6 bases). Specimen: peripheral blood. This TCR derives from a human donor in a cohort sampled during active COVID-19. The CDR3 nucleotides are TGCGCCAGCAGTGACCCTTCGACGGAGGGCGCCTACGAGCAGTACTTC. This gives the protein CASSDPSTEGAYEQYF.